A single sample is the source of the 11 T cell receptor beta chains below, sequenced in a study of stem cell transplantation in POMP-related autoinflammatory disease. Clones were read by immunoSEQ multiplex PCR, and TCRdb kept only the in-frame ones, dropping some. Among roughly 28,000 clones listed, 82% were seen once. This sample comprised CD4+ T cells from PBMCs, obtained before stem cell transplantation. Receptor source: a human donor with POMP-related autoinflammation and immune dysregulation (PRAID).

The rearrangement joins TRBV7-9 to TRBJ1-1, with unresolved D. The V end lost 5 bases, the J end lost 0 bases, and 13 bases lay between the germline ends. This CDR3 is 15 amino acids long. Germline CDR1 SEHNR, CDR2 FQNEAQ (reference sequence). The CDR3 DNA is TGTGCCAGCAGCCGTATCGTCCAGATGAACACTGAAGCTTTCTTT. Its protein product is CASSRIVQMNTEAFF. The complete variable domain, with remaining parts taken from reference TRBV7-9 and TRBJ1-1, reads DTGVSQNPRHKITKRGQNVTFRCDPISEHNRLYWYRQTLGQGPEFLTYFQNEAQLEKSRLLSDRFSAERPKGSFSTLEIQRTEQGDSAMYLCASSRIVQMNTEAFFGQGTRLTVV.

The chain combines TRBV4-1 with TRBJ1-4; TRBD1 matches 8 bases. Germline V CDR1 and CDR2: MGHRA, YSYEKL. The CDR3 runs 17 residues. The V gene end was trimmed by 3 bases and the J gene end by 5 bases; junction bases not matched to a gene: 11. In DNA form, the CDR3 reads TGCGCCAGCAGCCACCCCGGGACAGGCCGGGGGAATGAAAAACTGTTTTTT. This translates into CASSHPGTGRGNEKLFF.

CDR3 residues: CAVTPGLGAETQYF. The CDR3 DNA reads as TGTGCCGTCACCCCGGGACTAGGGGCGGAGACCCAGTACTTC. V and J are TRBV10-3 and TRBJ2-5; 8 bases are shared with TRBD2. Looked up from germline, CDR1 is ENHRY and CDR2 is SYGVKD. The trim removed 11 bases at V and 5 bases at J, leaving 13 bases unmatched. The CDR3 totals 14 residues.

This rearrangement joins TRBV30 to TRBJ2-7, with D unresolved. Trimming pared 1 base from V and 7 bases from J, leaving 8 bases between. The length of the CDR3 is 11 residues. Germline CDR1 reads GTSNPN; CDR2 reads SVGIG (reference sequence). The CDR3 DNA sequence: TGTGCCTGGAGTGCGGCCTTGGAGCAGTACTTC. Translated, it gives CAWSAALEQYF.

The chain links TRBV5-6 to TRBJ2-5; D possibly corresponds to TRBD1 (5 bases). This CDR3 has 14 amino acids. CDR1 and CDR2 from the germline V gene are SGHDT and YYEEEE. V was clipped by 4 bases and J by 3 bases, with 13 bases between them. This chain's CDR3 is CASSLVGHEETQYF. Here the CDR3 DNA reads TGTGCCAGCAGCCTGGTCGGACACGAAGAGACCCAGTACTTC.

The chain has TRBV9 and TRBJ1-2, with D possibly matching TRBD1 (5 bases). Germline CDR1 is SGDLS and CDR2 is YYNGEE. V dropped 4 bases and J dropped 2 bases, with 15 bases sitting between them. The CDR3 is 15 amino acids. The CDR3 nucleotides read TGTGCCAGCAGCCCTAGGGACGGTAACAACTATGGCTACACCTTC. It codes for CASSPRDGNNYGYTF.

The rearrangement joins TRBV5-1 to TRBJ1-2; weak D call: TRBD1 (6 bases). Germline lookup yields CDR1 SGHRS and CDR2 YFSETQ. V lost 4 bases to trimming and J lost 8 bases, with 18 bases between them. The CDR3 totals 14 residues. Here the CDR3 DNA reads TGCGCCAGCAGCCCGACAGGAGACCTCTCCGGCTACACCTTC. It is translated as CASSPTGDLSGYTF.

This clone has only a few counts. V is TRBV2 and J is TRBJ1-5; no clear D. The germline gives CDR1 SNHLY, CDR2 FYNNEI. The CDR3 consists of 14 residues. V was trimmed by 3 bases and J by 0 bases, leaving 6 bases between them. The CDR3 region has the DNA TGTGCCAGCAGTGATACGATTAGCAATCAGCCCCAGCATTTT. It yields the protein CASSDTISNQPQHF.

This sequence joins TRBV5-1 and TRBJ1-1; 7 nucleotides match TRBD1. The CDR3 has 16 residues. With V trimmed by 3 bases and J by 0 bases, 8 bases remained unmatched. Germline V gene sequence: CDR1 SGHRS, CDR2 YFSETQ. CDR3 nucleotide sequence: TGCGCCAGCAGCTGGACGACAGGGTCAATGAACACTGAAGCTTTCTTT. Protein: CASSWTTGSMNTEAFF.

The chain links TRBV7-3 to TRBJ2-1; 10 bases match TRBD2. The CDR3 is made up of 14 amino acids. Per germline, CDR1 SGHTA and CDR2 FQGTGA. With 0 bases clipped from V and 14 bases from J, the junction kept 7 bases outside the gene matches. CDR3 sequence (DNA): TGTGCCAGCAGCTTAACGGCAGCGGGAGGGCCCGAGTTCTTC. As protein: CASSLTAAGGPEFF.

V gene TRBV5-1 combines with J gene TRBJ1-6; 9 bases match TRBD1. J was trimmed by 10 bases and V by 4 bases; bases with no gene match: 6. The CDR3 is made up of 14 amino acids. The germline V gene encodes CDR1 SGHRS and CDR2 YFSETQ. CDR3: CASSLDRGRSPLHF. In nucleotides, the CDR3 is TGCGCCAGCAGCCTGGACAGGGGAAGATCACCCCTCCACTTT.